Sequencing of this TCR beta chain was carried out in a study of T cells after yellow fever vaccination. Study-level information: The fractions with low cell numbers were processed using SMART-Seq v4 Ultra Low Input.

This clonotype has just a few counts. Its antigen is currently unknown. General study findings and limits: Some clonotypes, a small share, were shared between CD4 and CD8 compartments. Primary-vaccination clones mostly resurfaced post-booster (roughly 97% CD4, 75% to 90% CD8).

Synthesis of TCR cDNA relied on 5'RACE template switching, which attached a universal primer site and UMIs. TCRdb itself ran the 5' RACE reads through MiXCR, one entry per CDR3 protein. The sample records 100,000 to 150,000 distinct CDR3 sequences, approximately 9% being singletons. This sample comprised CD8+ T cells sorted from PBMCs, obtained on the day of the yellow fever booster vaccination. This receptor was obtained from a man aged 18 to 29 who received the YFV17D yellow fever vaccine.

CDR3 protein: CASSYERDTDTQYF. CDR3 coding DNA: TGTGCCAGCAGTTACGAGCGGGATACGGATACGCAGTATTTT. The chain couples TRBV6-5 to TRBJ2-3; 7 bases align to TRBD2. Germline CDR1 MNHEY, CDR2 SVGAGI. The CDR3 length is 14 residues. V gave up 2 bases and J gave up 6 bases; unmatched junction bases: 5.